A selection of T cell receptor beta chains follows, all from one sample in a study of T cells after yellow fever vaccination. MiXCR, run by TCRdb on the 5' RACE reads, gives a single entry per CDR3 protein. The data contain some 350,000 distinct CDR3 sequences, 4.1% of them singletons. Sequenced material: PBMCs, taken 5 days after the yellow fever booster vaccination. These receptor sequences come from a man aged 18 to 30 who received the YFV17D yellow fever vaccine. The CDR3 runs from the conserved cysteine through the conserved F or W. D genes are given only for firm matches. A clone size is listed for some rows: how often the clone was seen (once, few, many), or a class if it is expanded.

J	D	size	V	CDR3	DNA
TRBJ2-1	TRBD2	few	TRBV11-1	CASARGLAGVGEQFF	TGTGCCAGCGCAAGGGGACTAGCGGGGGTCGGTGAGCAGTTCTTC
TRBJ2-3	-	few	TRBV4-2	CASSQDLYGGTDTQYF	TGTGCCAGCAGCCAAGATCTATACGGGGGCACAGATACGCAGTATTTT
TRBJ2-1	-	many	TRBV5-1	CASSLNSYNEQFF	TGCGCCAGCAGCTTGAACAGCTACAATGAGCAGTTCTTC
TRBJ1-2	-	few	TRBV29-1	CSVEDQEGPTANYGYTF	TGCAGCGTTGAAGATCAGGAGGGCCCTACCGCTAACTATGGCTACACCTTC
TRBJ1-4	-	-	TRBV4-1	CASSQDASNEKLFF	TGCGCCAGCAGCCAGGACGCCTCTAATGAAAAACTGTTTTTT
TRBJ2-7	TRBD1	few	TRBV7-9	CASSSTDRDHEQYF	TGTGCCAGCAGCTCCACCGACAGGGACCACGAGCAGTACTTC
TRBJ1-3	-	-	TRBV12-3/TRBV12-4	CASSPPVRPGNTIYF	TGTGCCAGCAGTCCCCCGGTACGTCCTGGAAACACCATATATTTT
TRBJ2-1	-	-	TRBV20-1	CSARRLTYNEQFF	TGCAGTGCTAGGCGTCTTACCTACAATGAGCAGTTCTTC
TRBJ2-3	-	-	TRBV11-1	CASSLRATTRFSTDTQYF	TGTGCCAGCAGCTTACGAGCTACCACGCGGTTTAGCACAGATACGCAGTATTTT
TRBJ2-3	-	few	TRBV7-2	CASSLGRGAFTTDTQYF	TGTGCCAGCAGCTTAGGTCGCGGGGCTTTCACAACAGATACGCAGTATTTT
TRBJ2-1	TRBD2	few	TRBV11-1	CASSLASGGAYNEQFF	TGTGCCAGCAGCTTAGCGAGCGGGGGGGCCTACAATGAGCAGTTCTTC
TRBJ2-7	TRBD1	few	TRBV6-2/TRBV6-3	CASADRANYEQYF	TGTGCCAGCGCGGACAGGGCGAACTACGAGCAGTACTTC
TRBJ2-2	-	few	TRBV5-1	CASSLVPGVGTGELFF	TGCGCCAGCAGCTTGGTACCGGGGGTCGGCACCGGGGAGCTGTTTTTT
TRBJ2-3	-	few	TRBV27	CASRRGNTQYF	TGTGCCAGCCGCCGGGGGAATACGCAGTATTTT
TRBJ2-2	-	-	TRBV4-1	CASSQDWRTGELFF	TGCGCCAGCAGCCAAGATTGGCGGACCGGGGAGCTGTTTTTT
TRBJ1-5	TRBD1	-	TRBV12-3/TRBV12-4	CASSSGTGRYSWHF	TGTGCCAGCAGTTCCGGGACAGGGCGATATTCGTGGCATTTT
TRBJ2-3	-	-	TRBV30	CAWGWGTDTQYF	TGTGCCTGGGGGTGGGGCACAGATACGCAGTATTTT
TRBJ2-3	TRBD1	-	TRBV7-6	CASSQDRGLHTDTQYF	TGTGCCAGCAGCCAGGACAGGGGGCTACACACAGATACGCAGTATTTT
TRBJ1-2	TRBD1	-	TRBV7-9	CASSWDRDGGYTF	TGTGCCAGCAGCTGGGACAGGGACGGTGGCTACACCTTC
TRBJ2-3	TRBD1	-	TRBV27	CASKLYRDRGTDTQYF	TGTGCCAGCAAATTATACCGGGACAGGGGCACAGATACGCAGTATTTT
TRBJ2-3	-	-	TRBV7-9	CASSQGPAYTDTQYF	TGTGCCAGCAGCCAAGGACCCGCCTACACAGATACGCAGTATTTT
TRBJ2-3	TRBD1	many	TRBV5-1	CASNVRDRGSDTQYF	TGCGCCAGCAACGTCCGGGACAGGGGTTCGGATACGCAGTATTTT
TRBJ1-4	-	few	TRBV6-6	CASSYSLTNEKLFF	TGTGCCAGCAGTTACTCGCTCACTAATGAAAAACTGTTTTTT
TRBJ1-2	-	few	TRBV7-2	CASSPGGEYYGYTF	TGTGCCAGCAGTCCCGGGGGGGAATACTATGGCTACACCTTC
TRBJ2-2	-	few	TRBV19	CASSTGFETDTGELFF	TGTGCCAGTAGTACAGGATTTGAGACCGACACCGGGGAGCTGTTTTTT
TRBJ2-1	-	-	TRBV18	CASSRQKGNEQFF	TGTGCCAGCTCACGACAGAAAGGCAATGAGCAGTTCTTC
TRBJ1-3	-	few	TRBV27	CASKPMGEGSGNTIYF	TGTGCCAGCAAACCAATGGGGGAAGGGTCTGGAAACACCATATATTTT
TRBJ1-1	TRBD1	few	TRBV12-5	CASGGQGAGAFF	TGTGCTAGTGGGGGACAGGGGGCTGGGGCTTTCTTT
TRBJ2-1	TRBD2	-	TRBV5-4	CASSLVAAGGRNEQFF	TGTGCCAGCAGCTTGGTAGCGGCGGGGGGAAGGAATGAGCAGTTCTTC
TRBJ1-3	TRBD1	-	TRBV4-3	CASSQEDRAGNTIYF	TGCGCCAGCAGCCAAGAGGACAGGGCTGGAAACACCATATATTTT
TRBJ2-3	TRBD2	-	TRBV7-6	CASSTRGETTDTQYF	TGTGCCAGCAGCACTCGGGGGGAAACCACAGATACGCAGTATTTT
TRBJ2-5	-	-	TRBV28	CASSSQEETQYF	TGTGCCAGCAGTTCGCAAGAGGAGACCCAGTACTTC
TRBJ1-2	TRBD1	few	TRBV7-2	CASSYRDSVIGYTF	TGTGCCAGCAGCTACCGGGACAGTGTGATTGGCTACACCTTC
TRBJ2-2	-	many	TRBV12-3/TRBV12-4	CASRGPNRVSGELFF	TGTGCCAGCAGGGGGCCTAACAGAGTATCCGGGGAGCTGTTTTTT
TRBJ1-2	TRBD1	many	TRBV3-1	CASSLTGGNYGYTF	TGTGCCAGCAGCCTTACAGGGGGCAACTATGGCTACACCTTC
TRBJ1-5	-	-	TRBV5-6	CASSFWQAPNQPQHF	TGTGCCAGCAGCTTCTGGCAGGCCCCTAATCAGCCCCAGCATTTT
TRBJ2-3	-	many	TRBV5-1	CASSLIGYHTDTQYF	TGCGCCAGCAGCTTGATAGGGTATCACACAGATACGCAGTATTTT
TRBJ2-3	TRBD1	many	TRBV20-1	CSARVGQGTDTQYF	TGCAGTGCTAGAGTCGGACAGGGCACAGATACGCAGTATTTT
TRBJ1-2	TRBD1	-	TRBV7-9	CASSPTTGLGAYGYTF	TGTGCCAGCAGCCCTACGACAGGGCTGGGGGCTTATGGCTACACCTTC
TRBJ1-2	-	-	TRBV6-2/TRBV6-3	CASSPVGLLGTF	TGTGCCAGCAGCCCCGTTGGTCTTCTTGGCACCTTC
TRBJ1-5	TRBD1	-	TRBV27	CASSPSTGINQPQHF	TGTGCCAGCAGTCCATCGACAGGGATTAATCAGCCCCAGCATTTT
TRBJ2-5	-	few	TRBV29-1	CSVEATGPYQETQYF	TGCAGCGTTGAAGCTACAGGCCCGTACCAAGAGACCCAGTACTTC
TRBJ2-5	-	few	TRBV5-6	CASSLIKGPQTQYF	TGTGCCAGCAGCTTGATAAAAGGCCCTCAGACCCAGTACTTC
TRBJ2-1	TRBD2	few	TRBV4-2	CASSLGLERNNEQFF	TGTGCCAGCAGCCTCGGACTAGAACGAAACAATGAGCAGTTCTTC
TRBJ1-1	TRBD1	-	TRBV6-5	CASRDRGRDTEAFF	TGTGCCAGCAGAGACAGGGGCCGGGACACTGAAGCTTTCTTT